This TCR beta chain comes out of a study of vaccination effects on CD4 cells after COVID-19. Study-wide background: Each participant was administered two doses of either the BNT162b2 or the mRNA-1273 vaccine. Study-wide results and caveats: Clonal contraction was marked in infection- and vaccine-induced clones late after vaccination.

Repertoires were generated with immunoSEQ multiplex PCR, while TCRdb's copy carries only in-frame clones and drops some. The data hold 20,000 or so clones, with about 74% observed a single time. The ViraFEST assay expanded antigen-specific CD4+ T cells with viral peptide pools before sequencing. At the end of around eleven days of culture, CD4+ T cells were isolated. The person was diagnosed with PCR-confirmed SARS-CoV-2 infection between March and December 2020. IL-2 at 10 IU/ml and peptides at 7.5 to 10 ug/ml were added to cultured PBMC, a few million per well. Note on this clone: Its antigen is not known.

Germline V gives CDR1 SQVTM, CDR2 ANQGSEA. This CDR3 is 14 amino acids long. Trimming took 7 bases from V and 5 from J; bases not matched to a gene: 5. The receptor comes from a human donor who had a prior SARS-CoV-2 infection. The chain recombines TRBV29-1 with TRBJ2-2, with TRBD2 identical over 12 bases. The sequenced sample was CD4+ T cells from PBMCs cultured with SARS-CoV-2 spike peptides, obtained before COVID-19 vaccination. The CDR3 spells CSATGTSGTGELFF. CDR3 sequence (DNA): TGCAGCGCTACCGGGACTAGCGGGACCGGGGAGCTGTTTTTT.